This TCR beta chain was sequenced for a study of shared clonotypes between healthy human individuals. General study results and limits: A reduction in generation probabilities was seen for non-shared clonotypes relative to those shared by all four donors. For sorted subsets, rarefaction showed incomplete sequencing despite large depth.

Subsets obtained from CD4+ cells comprised CD45RA+ naive and CD45RA-negative memory cells. In the authors' methods: With immunoSEQ giving junction-only sequences and no quality scores, filtering differed. Some clones are missing from TCRdb's copy, which holds only in-frame ones; the method was immunoSEQ multiplex PCR. The V and J calls and clone size come from that table; D and trimming were worked out from the DNA. The repertoire holds 1.6 million or so clones, with roughly 96% as singletons. Trimming removed 7 bases from V and 3 bases from J, with 10 bases in between. The CDR3 runs 13 residues. In germline, CDR1 is MNHNS, CDR2 SASEGT. As for this clone: Its antigen remains unidentified.

The sequenced material came from naive CD4+ T cells sorted from blood. The sample's subset: CD45RA+ positively selected. V gene TRBV6-1 combines with J gene TRBJ1-5; possible D gene TRBD1, 5 bases. The clonotype originates from a man under 40 in good health. The CDR3 sequence: CASIMGPNQPQHF. The CDR3, as DNA: TGTGCCAGCATCATGGGGCCCAATCAGCCCCAGCATTTT.